The rows below give T cell receptor beta chains drawn from one sample of a study of cytomegalovirus exposure and HLA in healthy donors. The data were produced by immunoSEQ multiplex PCR, yet TCRdb's version contains in-frame clones alone and is incomplete. Found here are about 120,000 clones, about 96% of them singletons; the top ten hold approximately 1.5%. Sequencing input: PBMCs. Source of these receptors: a man younger than 30 in good health and CMV-seronegative. Each CDR3 is given with its conserved first and last residue. Each record gives: V gene, J gene, D gene, CDR3 protein, CDR3 DNA. D genes are given only for firm matches.

V: TRBV11-2
J: TRBJ1-3
D: .
CDR3: CASRGHLSGNTIYF
DNA: TGTGCCAGCAGGGGGCATCTCTCTGGAAACACCATATATTTT

V: TRBV7-9
J: TRBJ2-7
D: .
CDR3: CASRSTGFSYEQYF
DNA: TGTGCCAGCAGATCTACAGGATTCTCCTACGAGCAGTACTTC

V: TRBV28
J: TRBJ1-1
D: .
CDR3: CASSFNREYTEAFF
DNA: TGTGCCAGCAGTTTCAACAGGGAGTACACTGAAGCTTTCTTT

V: TRBV7-8
J: TRBJ2-7
D: TRBD2
CDR3: CASSSPTGFKGTRASYEQYF
DNA: TGTGCCAGCAGCTCACCCACAGGGTTTAAGGGGACTAGAGCCTCCTACGAGCAGTACTTC

V: TRBV28
J: TRBJ2-3
D: TRBD1
CDR3: CASSLGGQGADTQYF
DNA: TGTGCCAGCAGTTTAGGGGGACAGGGGGCAGATACGCAGTATTTT

V: TRBV6-1
J: TRBJ2-7
D: TRBD2
CDR3: CASRVGSSGRNEQYF
DNA: TGTGCCAGCAGGGTCGGGTCTAGCGGGAGAAACGAGCAGTACTTC

V: TRBV4-2
J: TRBJ2-1
D: TRBD2
CDR3: CASSPPGLAGNEQFF
DNA: TGTGCCAGCAGTCCGCCGGGACTAGCTGGCAATGAGCAGTTCTTC

V: TRBV5-1
J: TRBJ2-2
D: TRBD2
CDR3: CASSPGTSGSYTGELFF
DNA: TGCGCCAGCAGCCCAGGGACTAGCGGGAGTTACACCGGGGAGCTGTTTTTT

V: TRBV18
J: TRBJ2-7
D: .
CDR3: CASSPGTHSYEQYF
DNA: TGTGCCAGCTCACCGGGGACACATTCCTACGAGCAGTACTTC

V: TRBV9
J: TRBJ2-7
D: TRBD2
CDR3: CASSGGTSGRYEQYF
DNA: TGTGCCAGCAGCGGGGGGACTAGCGGGAGATACGAGCAGTACTTC

V: TRBV6-1
J: TRBJ1-5
D: .
CDR3: CASSVSIDQPQHF
DNA: TGTGCCAGCAGTGTTAGTATTGATCAGCCCCAGCATTTT

V: TRBV7-7
J: TRBJ2-1
D: .
CDR3: CASSLIGDYNEQFF
DNA: TGTGCCAGCAGCTTAATCGGGGATTACAATGAGCAGTTCTTC

V: TRBV9
J: TRBJ2-3
D: TRBD2
CDR3: CASSAYPLAGRTDTQYF
DNA: TGTGCCAGCAGCGCCTATCCACTAGCGGGTCGCACAGATACGCAGTATTTT

V: TRBV6-5
J: TRBJ2-7
D: TRBD1
CDR3: CASSRDRGRYEQYF
DNA: TGTGCCAGCAGTAGGGACAGGGGGCGGTACGAGCAGTACTTC

V: TRBV9
J: TRBJ1-1
D: TRBD1
CDR3: CASSAWDSEAFF
DNA: TGTGCCAGCAGCGCCTGGGACAGCGAAGCTTTCTTT